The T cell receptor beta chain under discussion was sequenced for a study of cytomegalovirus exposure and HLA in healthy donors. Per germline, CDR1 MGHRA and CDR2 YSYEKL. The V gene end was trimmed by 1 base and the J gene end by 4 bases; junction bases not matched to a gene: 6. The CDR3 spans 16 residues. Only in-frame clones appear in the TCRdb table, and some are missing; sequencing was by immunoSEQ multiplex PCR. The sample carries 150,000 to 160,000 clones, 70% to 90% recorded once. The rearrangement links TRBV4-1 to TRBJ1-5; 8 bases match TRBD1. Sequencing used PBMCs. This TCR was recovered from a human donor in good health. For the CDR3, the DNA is TGCGCCAGCAGCCAAGTCCCCGGGACAGGTAATCAGCCCCAGCATTTT. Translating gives CASSQVPGTGNQPQHF.